Shown below are 32 T cell receptor beta chains from a single sample sequenced in a study of identical twins. MiXCR, run by TCRdb on the 5' RACE reads, gives a single entry per CDR3 protein. This table holds roughly 1,500,000 distinct CDR3 sequences, under 35% found once. Sequences were obtained from cord blood. These receptors were collected from a newborn girl in good health.

This clonotype has only a few counts. This sequence joins TRBV10-3 and TRBJ2-7; 11 nucleotides line up with TRBD2. The CDR3 is made up of 16 amino acids. Germline V CDR1 and CDR2: ENHRY, SYGVKD. V lost 4 bases to trimming and J lost 5 bases; unmatched junction nucleotides: 10. For the CDR3, the DNA is TGTGCCATCAGTGGGATTAGCGGGAGGGGCCCCCACGAGCAGTACTTC. This sequence encodes CAISGISGRGPHEQYF.

This clonotype turned up a few times. V is TRBV7-9 and J is TRBJ1-4; 11 nucleotides line up with TRBD1. Trimming at V came to 5 bases and at J to 8 bases, leaving 4 bases not matched to a gene. There are 14 residues in the CDR3. Germline assignment: CDR1 SEHNR and CDR2 FQNEAQ (reference sequence). CDR3 sequence reads: CASSRDRGEEKLFF. The CDR3 nucleotides read TGTGCCAGCAGCCGGGACAGGGGGGAGGAAAAACTGTTTTTT.

The J gene is TRBJ2-1, the V gene TRBV7-8, with TRBD1 as a possible D gene (6 bases). The germline V and J ends were trimmed by 10 bases and 6 bases, with 7 bases remaining between them. The CDR3 totals 10 residues. The germline V gene encodes CDR1 SGHVS and CDR2 FQNEAQ. For the CDR3, the DNA is TGTGCCACCAGGGGCAATGAGCAGTTCTTC. Encoded protein: CATRGNEQFF.

The table lists this clonotype with a few counts. The CDR3 DNA sequence: TGCGCCAGCAGCGGACCTAATAGTGAGCAGTTCTTC. Translated, it gives CASSGPNSEQFF. The chain recombines TRBV5-1 with TRBJ2-1; D uncertain. This CDR3 has 12 residues. Trimming left V 4 bases short and J 9 bases short, with 11 bases between. The V gene's germline CDR1 is SGHRS and CDR2 YFSETQ.

This rearrangement joins TRBV6-5 to TRBJ2-1, with TRBD2 matching 8 bases. The end of the DNA fits TRBJ2-7 better, so the J call may be wrong. From germline, CDR1 is MNHEY and CDR2 SVGAGI. The CDR3 totals 15 residues. The DNA of the CDR3 is TGTGCCAGCATCCCAGCGGGAGCCCCCTACAATGAGCAGTACTTC. As protein: CASIPAGAPYNEQYF.

Regarding this clonotype: A read error may explain this, as a much larger clone is one base away. This chain connects TRBV5-1 to TRBJ2-5, with a weak D call TRBD2 (6 bases). The CDR3 is made up of 15 amino acids. Germline CDR1 and CDR2: SGHRS and YFSETQ. DNA for the CDR3: TGCGCCGGCAGGTCTCGTGGACTATTTGACGAGACCCAGTACTTC. As protein: CAGRSRGLFDETQYF.

V usage is TRBV20-1 and J usage is TRBJ1-5; TRBD1 is a possible D gene (5 bases). Germline CDR1 reads DFQATT; CDR2 reads SNEGSKA (reference sequence). This CDR3 spans 14 amino acids. Trimming cost V 6 bases and J 4 bases, with 16 bases left between them. CDR3 in DNA: TGCAGTGCAAATGTCAGGGTCACAAATCAGCCCCAGCATTTT. Amino acid sequence: CSANVRVTNQPQHF.

CDR3 DNA sequence: TGTGCCAGCAGCTTATTTGTGAGACTAGCTCAACCGAGCTCCTACAATGAGCAGTTCTTC. The encoded protein is CASSLFVRLAQPSSYNEQFF. This rearrangement joins TRBV7-2 to TRBJ2-1; 7 bases align to TRBD2. Germline V gives CDR1 SGHTA, CDR2 FQGNSA. The CDR3 totals 20 residues. J gave up 0 bases and V 2 bases, and 16 bases lay outside the gene matches. The entire variable domain, with the rest obtained from reference TRBV7-2 and TRBJ2-1, is as follows: GAGVSQSPSNKVTEKGKDVELRCDPISGHTALYWYRQSLGQGLEFLIYFQGNSAPDKSGLPSDRFSAERTGGSVSTLTIQRTQQEDSAVYLCASSLFVRLAQPSSYNEQFFGPGTRLTVL.

This clonotype has only a few counts. The chain recombines TRBV12-3 or TRBV12-4 with TRBJ2-5; D not resolved. The CDR3 has 11 residues. The V end lost 3 bases, the J end lost 13 bases, and 12 bases lay between the germline ends. In DNA, the CDR3 is TGTGCCAGCAGTTTGGGTCTCGGTTTGTACTTC. It codes for CASSLGLGLYF.

The chain uses TRBV29-1 and TRBJ2-2; TRBD2 might be the D (6 bases). V lost 0 bases to trimming and J lost 4 bases, with 12 bases between them. Germline CDR1 and CDR2: SQVTM and ANQGSEA. The CDR3 runs to 15 residues. The CDR3 spells CSVEDLQGGTGELFF. CDR3 DNA sequence: TGCAGCGTTGAAGATCTTCAGGGAGGCACCGGGGAGCTGTTTTTT.

The chain links TRBV28 to TRBJ1-2, with a tentative D call TRBD1 (5 bases). Trimming stripped 4 bases from V and 8 bases from J, with 17 bases between. The CDR3 spans 14 residues. Per germline, CDR1 MDHEN and CDR2 SYDVKM. CDR3 sequence reads: CASSYTLQGVGYTF. DNA for the CDR3: TGTGCCAGCAGTTACACTCTCCAGGGTGTCGGCTACACCTTC.

This clonotype was counted at least ten times. V is TRBV7-2 and J is TRBJ2-3; D is possibly TRBD2 (6 bases). Germline V gene lookup returns CDR1 SGHTA and CDR2 FQGNSA. This CDR3 is 15 amino acids long. Trimming shortened V by 0 bases and J by 2 bases, and 9 bases separated the two germline ends. CDR3 DNA: TGTGCCAGCAGCTTAGCGGGAGGCGCCACAGATACGCAGTATTTT. Residues: CASSLAGGATDTQYF.

This clonotype has more than one count but fewer than ten. The chain joins TRBV7-9 to TRBJ1-5; D call uncertain. The germline CDR1 and CDR2 sequences are SEHNR and FQNEAQ (reference sequence). V was trimmed by 1 base and J by 11 bases, leaving 9 bases between them. This CDR3 has 12 amino acids. Written as DNA, the CDR3 is TGTGCCAGCAGCTTAGGGTCAGGATCCCAGCATTTT. The encoded protein is CASSLGSGSQHF.

The chain couples TRBV27 to TRBJ2-3; TRBD1 aligns across 7 bases. With V trimmed by 9 bases and J by 5 bases, 8 bases remained unmatched. The CDR3 is made up of 13 amino acids. Germline CDR1 and CDR2: MNHEY and SMNVEV (reference sequence). CDR3 coding DNA: TGTGCCAGTCGTCGACAGGGCGTAGATACGCAGTATTTT. Its protein product is CASRRQGVDTQYF.

The J gene is TRBJ2-1, the V gene TRBV20-1; a weak D match, TRBD2 (6 bases). TRBJ2-7 explains the end of the DNA better; the J call may be wrong. Germline loops: CDR1 DFQATT, CDR2 SNEGSKA (reference sequence). CDR3 length: 13 residues. This chain's CDR3 is CSAPGLPDGEQYF. In nucleotides, the CDR3 is TGCAGTGCGCCGGGACTGCCCGACGGTGAGCAGTACTTC.

This clonotype came up many times. The V and J genes are TRBV5-1 and TRBJ2-4; D gene ambiguous. This CDR3 has 13 residues. Germline V gives CDR1 SGHRS, CDR2 YFSETQ. V was cut by 0 bases and J by 7 bases, with 8 bases left in between. CDR3 coding DNA: TGCGCCAGCAGCTTGGCCGTGAGGAACATTCAGTACTTC. Translating it yields CASSLAVRNIQYF.

This clonotype has only one observation. The genes are TRBV3-1 and TRBJ2-3; no reliable D call. CDR1 is LGHDT, CDR2 YNNKEL, per germline (reference sequence). CDR3 length equals 12 residues. The germline V and J ends were trimmed by 4 bases and 5 bases, with 7 bases remaining between them. CDR3 amino acids: CASSRVEDTQYF. As DNA, the CDR3 is TGTGCCAGCAGCCGAGTAGAAGATACGCAGTATTTT.

This clonotype was counted between two and nine times. J is TRBJ2-3 and V is TRBV20-1; 9 nucleotides agree with TRBD1. The CDR3 runs to 14 residues. The junction had 4 bases not matched to a gene; V was cut back by 2 bases and J by 4 bases. Per the germline V gene, CDR1 is DFQATT and CDR2 is SNEGSKA (reference sequence). In DNA form, the CDR3 reads TGCAGTGCTAGAAAACAGGGGGCATCAGATACGCAGTATTTT. Protein product: CSARKQGASDTQYF.

This clonotype was detected only a few times. This chain links TRBV11-2 with TRBJ2-7, with 7 nucleotides matching TRBD1. J gave up 1 base and V 3 bases, and 9 bases lay outside the gene matches. Per the germline V gene, CDR1 is SGHAT and CDR2 is FQNNGV. The length of the CDR3 is 16 residues. The CDR3 loop is CASSLVGQVISYEQYF. CDR3 nucleotide sequence: TGTGCCAGCAGCTTGGTAGGACAGGTGATATCCTACGAGCAGTACTTC.

In this sample, this clonotype turned up a few times. V and J are TRBV7-2 and TRBJ2-1; 7 nucleotides agree with TRBD1. The CDR3 consists of 16 residues. J was trimmed by 4 bases and V by 1 base; bases with no gene match: 7. Germline CDR1 is SGHTA and CDR2 is FQGNSA. The CDR3 spells CASSLGAGTAYNEQFF. The DNA for the CDR3 is TGTGCCAGCAGCTTAGGGGCCGGGACAGCATACAATGAGCAGTTCTTC.

This clonotype has just a few counts. The rearrangement uses TRBV6-5 and TRBJ2-1; D possibly corresponds to TRBD2 (6 bases). The length of the CDR3 is 16 residues. The V gene's germline CDR1 is MNHEY and CDR2 SVGAGI. Trimming left V 2 bases short and J 0 bases short, with 11 bases between. The DNA of the CDR3 is TGTGCCAGCAGTTACCGGGGGAGGAGCTCCTACAATGAGCAGTTCTTC. It is translated as CASSYRGRSSYNEQFF.

This clonotype was recorded many times. The V gene is TRBV12-3 or TRBV12-4, the J gene TRBJ2-3; D may be TRBD1 (5 bases). The CDR3 spans 17 residues. V was pared by 5 bases and J by 0 bases, with 18 bases between. The CDR3 here is CASSPPPYRPSTDTQYF. Written as DNA, the CDR3 is TGTGCCAGCAGTCCCCCCCCATACAGGCCTAGCACAGATACGCAGTATTTT.

The sample holds a few counts of this clonotype. V usage is TRBV6-1 and J usage is TRBJ2-7; D is uncertain. The DNA end favors TRBJ2-5, so the J call may be wrong. CDR1 MNHNS and CDR2 SASEGT come from the germline V gene. This CDR3 has 15 residues. CDR3 region: CASSVFPPAQETQYF. Here the CDR3 DNA reads TGTGCCAGCAGTGTTTTCCCCCCAGCTCAGGAGACCCAGTACTTC.

A few counts support this clonotype. The chain links TRBV27 to TRBJ2-5; a possible D gene is TRBD1 (5 bases). The CDR3 loop spans 12 amino acids. The germline gives CDR1 MNHEY, CDR2 SMNVEV (reference sequence). V was clipped by 7 bases and J by 1 base, with 7 bases between them. CDR3 nucleotide sequence: TGTGCCAGCACTGACAGCCAAGAGACCCAGTACTTC. It specifies CASTDSQETQYF.

This clonotype occurred a few times. The V and J genes are TRBV7-2 and TRBJ2-1; 10 bases are shared with TRBD1. Trimming removed 2 bases from V and 6 bases from J; junction bases left unmatched: 7. The CDR3 covers 16 residues. Germline CDR1 and CDR2: SGHTA and FQGNSA. The CDR3 reads CASSLIGRDRGNEQFF. CDR3 in DNA: TGTGCCAGCAGCTTAATAGGTCGGGACAGGGGCAATGAGCAGTTCTTC.

DNA of the CDR3: TGTGCCAGCAGCCCGATACCGGGACAGGGCACAGATACGCAGTATTTT. Translated, it gives CASSPIPGQGTDTQYF. This chain links TRBV4-2 with TRBJ2-3; 8 bases agree with TRBD1. Germline CDR1 is LGHNA and CDR2 is YNFKEQ. The CDR3 contains 16 residues. The J segment lost 1 base and the V segment lost 4 bases, leaving 7 bases of the junction unmatched.

This clonotype turned up a few times. The V gene is TRBV28, the J gene TRBJ2-5, with 12 nucleotides matching TRBD2. The J call is in doubt because the DNA end fits TRBJ2-7 better. Germline CDR1 MDHEN, CDR2 SYDVKM. CDR3 length: 14 residues. The CDR3 loop is CASSFRLAGVEQYF. DNA of the CDR3: TGTGCCAGCAGTTTCAGACTAGCGGGAGTCGAGCAGTACTTC.

The V and J genes are TRBV15 and TRBJ2-1; TRBD2 matches 9 bases. Near its end, the DNA agrees better with TRBJ2-7, so the J call may be wrong. Germline values: CDR1 LNHNV, CDR2 YYDKDF (reference sequence). CDR3 length: 17 amino acids. The CDR3 region is CATSRGFASGDNNEQYF. CDR3 nucleotides: TGTGCCACCAGCAGGGGGTTTGCTAGCGGGGACAACAATGAGCAGTACTTC.

Note on this clonotype: A read error may account for a junction end that differs from germline. The chain carries TRBV7-9 and TRBJ2-7, with no clear D. Per germline, CDR1 SEHNR and CDR2 FQNEAQ (reference sequence). The CDR3 is 12 residues long. The CDR3 here is CTSSFYSYEQYF. The CDR3 coding sequence is TGTACCAGCAGCTTTTACTCCTACGAGCAGTACTTC.

This clonotype was found a few times. This chain links TRBV15 with TRBJ1-5; TRBD1 is a possible D gene (6 bases). V was clipped by 0 bases and J by 2 bases, with 11 bases between them. Germline lookup yields CDR1 LNHNV and CDR2 YYDKDF (reference sequence). This CDR3 is 16 amino acids long. The DNA of the CDR3 is TGTGCCACCAGCAGAGATACCGAGGGGGGCAATCAGCCCCAGCATTTT. Translation: CATSRDTEGGNQPQHF.

This clonotype appeared a few times. The V call is TRBV9, the J call TRBJ2-6; tentative D call: TRBD2 (6 bases). This CDR3 is 18 amino acids long. Germline CDR1 is SGDLS and CDR2 is YYNGEE. V was shortened by 3 bases and J by 1 base, with 17 bases between the two germline ends. The CDR3 sequence is CASSAPRRGTSGANVLTF. CDR3 in DNA: TGTGCCAGCAGCGCCCCTCGACGGGGGACTTCTGGGGCCAACGTCCTGACTTTC.

The chain is built from TRBV4-2 and TRBJ1-3, with TRBD1 identical over 12 bases. The length of the CDR3 is 18 residues. Trimming took 6 bases from V and 4 from J; bases not matched to a gene: 13. Per the germline V gene, CDR1 is LGHNA and CDR2 is YNFKEQ. The CDR3 DNA reads TGTGCCAGCAGATGGAGGACGGGACAGGGGGCAGTCGGAAACACCATATATTTT. Protein sequence: CASRWRTGQGAVGNTIYF.